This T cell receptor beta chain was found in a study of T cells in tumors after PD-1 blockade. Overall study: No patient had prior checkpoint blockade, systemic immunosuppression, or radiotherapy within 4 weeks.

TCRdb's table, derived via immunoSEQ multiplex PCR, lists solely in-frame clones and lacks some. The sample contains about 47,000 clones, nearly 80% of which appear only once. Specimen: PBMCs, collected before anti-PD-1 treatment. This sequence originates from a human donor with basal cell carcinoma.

DNA of the CDR3: TGTGCCAGCAGTTACTCGGCTGACAACTATGGCTACACCTTC. This codes for CASSYSADNYGYTF. The chain joins TRBV6-5 to TRBJ1-2, with D uncertain. The V and J ends lost 0 bases and 2 bases respectively, with 7 bases between them. The CDR3 has 14 amino acids. Looked up from germline, CDR1 is MNHEY and CDR2 is SVGAGI.